This entry features one T cell receptor (beta chain) sequence. CDR3 length: 14 residues. Germline-derived CDR1 and CDR2 are LNHNV and YYDKDF (reference sequence). Trimming shortened V by 0 bases and J by 6 bases, and 6 bases separated the two germline ends. The record originates from a study of blood T cell repertoires in COVID-19. For the study at large: COVID-19 samples from acute and convalescent phases originated in the United States, Italy and Spain. From T cells, B-cell-depleted T cells, or PBMCs came the material, which was cDNA or gDNA.

In the study's own analysis: Estimation of nucleated cell counts relied on the amplification of reference gene primers. Profiled with immunoSEQ multiplex PCR; TCRdb holds only in-frame clones, not every one. Clone size and the V and J calls come from that table; the DNA yielded D and trimming. The sample includes approximately 96,000 clones, 90% to 95% of them seen just once. The V and J genes are TRBV15 and TRBJ1-6; D remains ambiguous. The sample taken for sequencing was peripheral blood. The receptor was derived from a human donor with active COVID-19. The donor label of this sample is uncertain. CDR3 sequence: CATSRDAVNSPLHF. Here the CDR3 DNA reads TGTGCCACCAGCAGAGATGCAGTTAATTCACCCCTCCACTTT.